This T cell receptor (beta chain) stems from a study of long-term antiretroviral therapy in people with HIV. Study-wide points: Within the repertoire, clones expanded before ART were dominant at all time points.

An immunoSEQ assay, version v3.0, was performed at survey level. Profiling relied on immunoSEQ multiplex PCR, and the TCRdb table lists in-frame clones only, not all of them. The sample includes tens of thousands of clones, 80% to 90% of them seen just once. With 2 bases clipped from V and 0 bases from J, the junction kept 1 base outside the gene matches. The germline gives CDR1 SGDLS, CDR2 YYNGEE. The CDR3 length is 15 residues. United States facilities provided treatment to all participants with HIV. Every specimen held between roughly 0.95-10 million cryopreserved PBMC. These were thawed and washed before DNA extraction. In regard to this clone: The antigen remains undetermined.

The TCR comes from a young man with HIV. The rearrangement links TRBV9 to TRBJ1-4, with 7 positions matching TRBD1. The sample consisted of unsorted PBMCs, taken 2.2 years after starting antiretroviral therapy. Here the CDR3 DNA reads TGTGCCAGCAGCGTGCAGGGGGCAACTAATGAAAAACTGTTTTTT. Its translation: CASSVQGATNEKLFF. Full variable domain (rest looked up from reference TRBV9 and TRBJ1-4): DSGVTQTPKHLITATGQRVTLRCSPRSGDLSVYWYQQSLDQGLQFLIQYYNGEERAKGNILERFSAQQFPDLHSELNLSSLELGDSALYFCASSVQGATNEKLFFGSGTQLSVL.